This T cell receptor (beta chain) stems from a study of shared clonotypes between healthy human individuals. The wider study: Contributing individuals were a couple of females and a few males aged 18 to 49.

Generated by immunoSEQ multiplex PCR, the TCRdb table keeps only in-frame clones and is missing some. The sample lists 2 million to 2.5 million clones, approximately 96% occurring once. Healthy HIV-negative adults with no recent acute infections or vaccinations were recruited as donors. Details on this clone: Other DNA sequences in this specimen translate into the identical CDR3.

CDR3 size: 14 residues. The V end was cut by 1 base, the J end by 4 bases, with 5 bases between. CDR1 and CDR2 from the germline V gene are SGHTA and FQGNSA. This sequence was found in a man aged 18 to 29 in good health. The genes are TRBV7-2 and TRBJ1-6; D uncertain. Sequencing used naive CD4+ T cells sorted from blood. Subset specified: CD45RA+ positively selected. CDR3: CASSLGLYNSPLHF. The CDR3 nucleotides are TGTGCCAGCAGCTTAGGCCTTTATAATTCACCCCTCCACTTT. The whole variable domain, filled in from reference TRBV7-2 and TRBJ1-6, reads GAGVSQSPSNKVTEKGKDVELRCDPISGHTALYWYRQSLGQGLEFLIYFQGNSAPDKSGLPSDRFSAERTGGSVSTLTIQRTQQEDSAVYLCASSLGLYNSPLHFGNGTRLTVT.